This section outlines one TCR beta chain sequence together with its context. Its antigen is still unknown. The record has no base qualities; no much larger clone is one base away. Library generation was performed with the immunoSEQ multiplex PCR assay. Rearranged TCR beta chain sequences were amplified using the hsTCRB Kit according to the manufacturer's protocol. Sequencing of TCRB libraries was carried out on an Illumina MiSeq. In the paper's pipeline: The proprietary platform of the kit vendor was used for demultiplexing, trimming and gene mapping. TCRdb retrieved this table from immuneACCESS and kept in-frame rearrangements only. Not all clones are present; in checked studies, unresolved V genes account for under half, and no reason is known for the remainder. V and J calls plus clone size are reproduced from that table; the DNA served to infer D and trimming. In all, the sample holds about 98,000 clones, and approximately 90% of those were seen once. Clones ranked in the top ten supply 0.5% to 0.6% of the sample.

What the time point label conveys for this sample: baseline, week 1 (first vaccination visit). Taken with the paper, the label for treatment or condition translates to: pre-vaccination baseline after standard-of-care therapy. All donors had newly diagnosed IDH1-mutant astrocytomas of WHO grade 3 or 4 that showed loss of nuclear ATRX. The samples were drawn from NOA16, a multicentre, single-arm, open-label phase I trial in Germany that tested a mutant IDH1 peptide vaccine in humans for the first time. Visit V03 blood draws served as the baseline sample for immunogenicity testing. Genomic DNA for TCRB sequencing was extracted from EDTA blood using the DNeasy Blood and Tissue Kit. This sample was included in a study of a mutant IDH1 vaccine in newly diagnosed glioma (dated by TCRdb to about 2021). For the wider study: Of the approximately 35 treated patients, approximately 60% were male and about 40% were female, and the mean age was around 40 years. Prior to enrollment, patients had been given standard therapy consisting of radiotherapy alone, temozolomide alone, or radiochemotherapy with temozolomide, with the combination given to most patients. Six visits were used for peripheral blood collection: V03 (baseline), V05, V07, V10, V12 and V13. Longitudinal TCRB deep sequencing was performed for 20 to 30 treated patients wherever samples were available for exploratory analyses.

Here is what the overall study found, with its caveats: The authors stated that sample limitations prevented analyses of patient blood samples from being reproduced. PBMC samples for TCRB deep sequencing were selected based on availability. Pseudoprogression appeared unrelated to alterations in the top peripheral T cell clonotypes detected by TCRB sequencing. Across multiple MHC alleles, vaccine-induced immune responses were seen in just over 90% of patients.

The source was PBMCs, collected from a glioma patient treated with radiotherapy, temozolomide or both. The sequence derives from a woman aged 45 to 65 with glioma.

The DNA sequence reads TGTGCCAGCAGCCTTGGACAGGGAACTGAAGCTTTCTTT. Its coded protein is CASSLGQGTEAFF. The V and J genes are TRBV7-3 and TRBJ1-1; TRBD1 agrees with 8 junctional bases. V ends up 5 bases short and J 5 bases short, with an unmatched junction base count of 4. CDR1 and CDR2 are read off the germline V gene as SGHTA and FQGTGA. The CDR3 numbers 13 residues from cysteine through phenylalanine. Left in the record is the CDR3 DNA by itself, 39 bases read in frame from the first base.